This T cell receptor beta chain came from a study of blood T cell repertoires in COVID-19. Study-wide context: The origin of the acute and convalescent COVID-19 samples was the United States, Italy and Spain. The cDNA or gDNA used as material had been derived from T cells, B-cell-depleted T cells, or PBMCs.

This clone appeared once. Germline-derived CDR1 and CDR2 are SGHRS and YFSETQ. The CDR3 covers 15 residues. V lost 0 bases and J 0 bases, leaving 9 bases between the germline ends. Only in-frame clones appear in the TCRdb table, and some are missing; sequencing was by immunoSEQ multiplex PCR. This sample yields tens of thousands of clones, of which around 85% are seen a single time; 25% to 30% belongs to the top ten. Sequencing was performed on peripheral blood. This clonotype was sampled from a man between 65 and 85 years old with acute or convalescent COVID-19. The chain couples TRBV5-1 to TRBJ1-2; no firm D call. The CDR3: CASSLDGGTNYGYTF. CDR3 in DNA: TGCGCCAGCAGCTTGGACGGCGGAACTAACTATGGCTACACCTTC.